Presented here are 9 T cell receptor beta chains from one specimen sequenced in a study of T and B cells in COVID-19 patients. TRB was amplified from about 260-540 ng of blood genomic DNA. TRB rearrangements were amplified by multiplex PCR with BIOMED2 TRB-A/B primers. TCRdb independently ran MiXCR on the multiplex PCR reads; one entry per CDR3 protein. The sample includes over 5,500 distinct CDR3 sequences, around 29% of them seen just once. The sample taken for sequencing was blood. These receptors came from a human donor with active COVID-19.

This clonotype came up a few times. This sequence joins TRBV13 and TRBJ2-4, with 8 bases fitting TRBD2. V lost 5 bases, J lost 0 bases, and 6 bases stayed unmatched. Germline loops: CDR1 PRHDT, CDR2 FYEKMQ (reference sequence). The CDR3 extends over 16 amino acids. The CDR3 DNA follows: TGTGCCAGCAGCACTCGGGGGGGCTTAGCCAAAAACATTCAGTACTTC. The encoded protein is CASSTRGGLAKNIQYF.

Within the sample, this clonotype is medium-sized. V and J are TRBV5-4 and TRBJ2-1; TRBD1 matches at 7 bases. Losses at the gene ends were 4 bases for V and 7 bases for J; bases not matched to a gene: 11. The CDR3 length is 15 residues. The germline V gene has CDR1 SGHNT and CDR2 YYREEE (reference sequence). DNA for the CDR3: TGTGCCAGCAGCGACGAGGGGACAGCCCGGAATGAGCAGTTCTTC. Its translation: CASSDEGTARNEQFF.

The sample holds a few counts of this clonotype. The CDR3 here is CASSLSGQPSTDTQYF. The CDR3 DNA reads as TGCGCCAGCAGCTTGTCGGGACAGCCTAGCACAGATACGCAGTATTTT. V is TRBV5-1 and J is TRBJ2-3; TRBD1 agrees at 7 bases. V shed 1 base, J shed 0 bases, and the junction held 5 bases outside the gene matches. This CDR3 contains 16 residues. CDR1 SGHRS and CDR2 YFSETQ come from the germline V gene.

J is TRBJ2-1 and V is TRBV6-5; TRBD2 agrees at 12 bases. Trimming removed 5 bases from V and 7 bases from J; junction bases left unmatched: 6. CDR3 length: 15 residues. Germline loops: CDR1 MNHEY, CDR2 SVGAGI. CDR3 in DNA: TGTGCCAGCAGTACGACTAGCGGGGGATCAAATGAGCAGTTCTTC. Its translation: CASSTTSGGSNEQFF.

In this sample, this clonotype turned up a few times. The chain has TRBV28 and TRBJ1-2; tentatively, D is TRBD1 (5 bases). The CDR3 contains 13 residues. The germline gives CDR1 MDHEN, CDR2 SYDVKM. V lost 7 bases, J lost 0 bases, and 9 bases lay in between. The DNA for the CDR3 is TGTGCCAGCACCCCGGGACCTAACTATGGCTACACCTTC. Amino acids: CASTPGPNYGYTF.

The V call is TRBV6-2 or TRBV6-3, the J call TRBJ2-7; perhaps TRBD1 as D (6 bases). The CDR3 runs to 17 residues. The germline V gene encodes CDR1 MNHEY and CDR2 SVGEGT. V was shortened by 3 bases and J by 2 bases, with 20 bases between the two germline ends. The CDR3 DNA sequence: TGTGCCAGCAGTTATCTCAGGGGCCGTGCGCTAACCTACGAGCAGTACTTC. Protein: CASSYLRGRALTYEQYF.

This clonotype was counted a few times. This rearrangement joins TRBV6-2 or TRBV6-3 to TRBJ1-2; D remains unclear. V was clipped by 4 bases and J by 4 bases, with 10 bases between them. CDR3 length equals 13 residues. Germline assignment: CDR1 MNHEY and CDR2 SVGEGT. Here the CDR3 reads CASSWPASYGYTF. Here the CDR3 DNA reads TGTGCCAGCAGTTGGCCGGCTAGCTATGGCTACACCTTC.

This clonotype has a handful of counts. The rearrangement joins TRBV6-2 or TRBV6-3 to TRBJ2-7; TRBD1 might be the D (5 bases). From germline, CDR1 is MNHEY and CDR2 SVGEGT. This CDR3 is built from 14 residues. Trimming pared 5 bases from V and 3 bases from J, leaving 14 bases between. The CDR3 DNA reads as TGTGCCAGCAGTCAGGAACCGACAGTCTACGAGCAGTACGTC. Translated, it gives CASSQEPTVYEQYV.

The chain recombines TRBV6-2 or TRBV6-3 with TRBJ2-1; a possible D gene is TRBD2 (7 bases). Between the trimmed V and J ends, which lost 2 bases and 7 bases, there was a span of 18 bases. The CDR3 has 16 residues. From germline, CDR1 is MNHEY and CDR2 SVGEGT. Here the CDR3 DNA reads TGTGCCAGCAGTTACCTAGGGGGGGGGGCTTATAATGAGCAGTTCTTC. It yields the protein CASSYLGGGAYNEQFF.